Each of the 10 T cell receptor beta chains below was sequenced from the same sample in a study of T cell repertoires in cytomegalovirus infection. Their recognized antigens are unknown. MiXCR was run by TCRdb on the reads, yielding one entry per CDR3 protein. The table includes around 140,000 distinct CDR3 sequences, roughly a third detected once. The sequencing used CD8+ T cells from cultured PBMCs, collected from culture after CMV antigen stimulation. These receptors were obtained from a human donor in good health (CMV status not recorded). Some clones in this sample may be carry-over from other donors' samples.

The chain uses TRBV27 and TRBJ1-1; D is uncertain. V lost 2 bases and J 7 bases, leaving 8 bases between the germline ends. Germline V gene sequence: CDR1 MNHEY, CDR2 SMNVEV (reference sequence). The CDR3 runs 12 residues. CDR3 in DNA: TGTGCCAGCAGTTTACTCACGTATGAAGCTTTCTTT. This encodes CASSLLTYEAFF.

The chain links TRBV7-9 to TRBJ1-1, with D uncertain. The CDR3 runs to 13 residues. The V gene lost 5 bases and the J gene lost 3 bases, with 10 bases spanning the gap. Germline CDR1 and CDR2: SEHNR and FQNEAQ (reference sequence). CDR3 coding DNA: TGTGCCAGCAGCCCATATGCCGACACTGAAGCTTTCTTT. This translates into CASSPYADTEAFF.

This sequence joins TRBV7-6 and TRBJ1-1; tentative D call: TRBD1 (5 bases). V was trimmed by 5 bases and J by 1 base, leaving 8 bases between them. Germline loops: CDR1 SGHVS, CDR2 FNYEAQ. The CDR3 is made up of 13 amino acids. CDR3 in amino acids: CASSVGTNTEAFF. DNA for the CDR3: TGTGCCAGCAGCGTCGGGACGAACACTGAAGCTTTCTTT.

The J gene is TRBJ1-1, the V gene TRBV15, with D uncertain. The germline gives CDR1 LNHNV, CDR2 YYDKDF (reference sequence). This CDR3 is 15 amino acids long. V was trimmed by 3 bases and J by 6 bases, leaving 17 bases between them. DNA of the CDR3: TGTGCCACCAGCAGGGTCTCGCTAGGAGCCCCTGAAGCTTTCTTT. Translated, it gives CATSRVSLGAPEAFF.

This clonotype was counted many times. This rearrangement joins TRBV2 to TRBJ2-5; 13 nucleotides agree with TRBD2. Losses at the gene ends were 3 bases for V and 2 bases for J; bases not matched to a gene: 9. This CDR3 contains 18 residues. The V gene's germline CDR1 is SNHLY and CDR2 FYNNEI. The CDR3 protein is CASSDPGLAGVVQETQYF. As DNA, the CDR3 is TGTGCCAGCAGTGACCCTGGACTAGCGGGGGTGGTACAAGAGACCCAGTACTTC.

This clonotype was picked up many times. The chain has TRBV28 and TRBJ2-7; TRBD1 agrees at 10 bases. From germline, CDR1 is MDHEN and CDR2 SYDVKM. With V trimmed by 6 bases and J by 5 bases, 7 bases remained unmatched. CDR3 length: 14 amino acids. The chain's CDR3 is CASSLGTGEHEQYF. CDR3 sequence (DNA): TGTGCCAGCAGCCTCGGGACAGGGGAGCACGAGCAGTACTTC.

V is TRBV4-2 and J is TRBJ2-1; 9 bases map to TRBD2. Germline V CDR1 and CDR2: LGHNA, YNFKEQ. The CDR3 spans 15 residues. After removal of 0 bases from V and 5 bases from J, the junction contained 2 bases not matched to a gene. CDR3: CASSQESGGNNEQFF. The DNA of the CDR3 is TGTGCCAGCAGCCAAGAAAGCGGGGGGAACAATGAGCAGTTCTTC.

The CDR3 is CASSLEQGEQYF. The CDR3 DNA is TGTGCCAGCAGCTTAGAACAAGGCGAGCAGTACTTC. V gene TRBV7-6 combines with J gene TRBJ2-7; D is unclear. Germline assignment: CDR1 SGHVS and CDR2 FNYEAQ. The CDR3 covers 12 residues. Trimming took 1 base from V and 6 from J, leaving 7 bases between them.

CDR3 loop: CATSGPGQTPYEQYF. CDR3 sequence (DNA): TGTGCCACCAGCGGTCCGGGACAGACTCCCTACGAGCAGTACTTC. The V gene is TRBV15, the J gene TRBJ2-7; TRBD1 aligns across 7 bases. With V trimmed by 5 bases and J by 2 bases, 9 bases remained unmatched. CDR3 length: 15 residues. Germline V gene sequence: CDR1 LNHNV, CDR2 YYDKDF (reference sequence).

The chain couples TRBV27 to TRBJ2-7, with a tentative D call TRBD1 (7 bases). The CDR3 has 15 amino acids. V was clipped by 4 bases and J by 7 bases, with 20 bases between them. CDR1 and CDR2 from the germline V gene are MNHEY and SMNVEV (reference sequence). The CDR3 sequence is CASSSAPGGPVEQYF. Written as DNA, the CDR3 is TGTGCCAGCAGTTCAGCCCCAGGGGGGCCGGTTGAGCAGTACTTC.